The subject of this entry is one TCR beta chain. Its target is unknown. This record belongs to a study of response to subunit inactivated influenza vaccine. Study outcomes and limitations: A suggestion made by the authors is that each seasonal influenza vaccination recruits few new T cells.

TCRdb independently ran MiXCR on the RT-PCR reads; one entry per CDR3 protein. The sample yields hundreds of thousands of distinct CDR3 sequences, approximately 15% seen once. Germline V gene sequence: CDR1 SGHRS, CDR2 YFSETQ. The ends lost 0 bases at V and 2 bases at J; junction bases unmatched: 7. This CDR3 comprises 17 residues. The specimen comprised PBMCs from blood, sampled approximately 13 days after vaccination. This sequence was found in a man aged 45-60 years who received an inactivated influenza vaccine. The chain uses TRBV5-1 and TRBJ2-7; 11 bases agree with TRBD2. The CDR3 protein is CASSLVTSGMRTYEQYF. The DNA of the CDR3 is TGCGCCAGCAGCTTGGTGACTAGCGGGATGAGAACCTACGAGCAGTACTTC.